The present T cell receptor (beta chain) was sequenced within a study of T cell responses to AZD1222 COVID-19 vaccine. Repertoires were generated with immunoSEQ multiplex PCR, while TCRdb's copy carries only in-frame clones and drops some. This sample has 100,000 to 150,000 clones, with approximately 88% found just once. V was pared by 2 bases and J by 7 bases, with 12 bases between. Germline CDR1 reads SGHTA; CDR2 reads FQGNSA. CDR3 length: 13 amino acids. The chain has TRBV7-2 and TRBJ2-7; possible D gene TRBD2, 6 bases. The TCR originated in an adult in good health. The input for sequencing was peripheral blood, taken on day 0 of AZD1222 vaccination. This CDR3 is CASSLKLALEQYF. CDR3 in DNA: TGTGCCAGCAGCTTAAAACTAGCTTTAGAGCAGTACTTC.